This T cell receptor (beta chain) was observed in a study of tumor and adjacent non-tumor tissue in lung cancer (dated by TCRdb to 2017 to 2018). About the full investigation: Of the cohort, about 11 patients had adenocarcinoma, 2 had squamous cell carcinoma and 1 had small cell lung cancer. Some 30 paired specimens, one tumor and one normal lung sample per patient, were profiled by TCRbeta CDR3 sequencing. The roughly 15 patients were aged 31 to 76 years, included about ten men and 5 women, and had TNM stage I to III disease. In total, sequencing yielded approximately 130,000,000 productive TCRbeta reads, which works out to an average of around 4.2 million reads per sample. Bulk TCRbeta repertoires were compared between lung tumor tissue and matched distant non-tumor lung tissue obtained from about 16 lung cancer patients. Paper-wide results and their limitations: Tumor tissue showed significantly higher TCR diversity (inverse Simpson) than normal lung tissue, at about 410 vs 180 (P = 0.0075, Mann-Whitney U test). The methods do not name the sequencing platform or mention unique molecular identifiers. The top 100 clones made up a significantly larger cumulative share of the repertoire in normal lung than in tumor tissue. The cohort had only 15 or so patients, and the authors noted that larger samples and more detailed clinical data are needed. Because peripheral blood was not sequenced, blood TCRbeta repertoires in the lung cancer patients of the study were not examined. TCR diversity was significantly higher in younger patients, and greater tumor TCR diversity was associated with shorter overall survival and shorter disease-free survival.

With regard to this clonotype: The antigen this receptor binds is unknown. The junction differs from germline at one of its ends, possibly a read error.

RNA was isolated from bulk, unsorted tissue, and RNA quality was assessed with a NanoDrop ND-1000 and an Agilent 2100. For the normal lung samples, distant non-tumor tissue was collected more than 3 cm away from the tumor edge. Newly diagnosed lung cancer patients without prior chemotherapy who had been admitted for thoracic surgery in China between August and November 2014 were enrolled as donors. Patients with previous radiotherapy or chemotherapy, or with another concurrent cancer, were excluded from the study. Surgical tissue pieces of 1-2 cm3 were preserved in RNAlater solution and were kept at -80 degrees C until use. The library relied on multiplex PCR. TCRdb records Illumina HiSeq 2500 as the sequencer. TCRbeta libraries were constructed through three rounds of nested PCR with primers (Table S4) according to protocols modified from ARM-PCR. Before sequencing, PCR products of 200-500 bp were cut from the gel and purified using the QIAquick gel extraction kit. In the original analysis: Trimmomatic was used to clean the reads, FLASH was used to merge the reads into complete CDR3 sequences, and MiTCR was used to assign the reads to V(D)J germline segments. Clonal diversity was calculated as the inverse Simpson's index using VDJtools. Productive reads were defined as in-frame sequences without a premature stop codon. TCRdb redid the processing of the public reads, applying fastp at Q25 and MiXCR, and retained in-frame beta chains. For every CDR3 protein sequence, its rows merge into one entry that carries the most common genes and DNA. These V and J calls are TCRdb output, not the study's own analysis. Recorded for this sample are 110,000 or so distinct CDR3 sequences; roughly two thirds of them occurred a single time. The biggest ten clones account for around 20% of the sample.

Reading from cysteine to phenylalanine, the CDR3 counts 12 amino acids. This entry keeps only the CDR3 DNA: 36 bases, framed from base 1. Taken from the germline V gene, the CDR1 and CDR2 loops are SQVTM and ANQGSEA. Here the chain combines TRBV29-1 and TRBJ1-2, with the D gene uncertain. Sequencing was carried out using distant non-tumor lung tissue. The TCR was taken from a man aged 55 to 70 with non-small cell lung cancer. CDR3 sequence: CSIEASNCGYTF. The nucleotide sequence reads TGCAGCATTGAGGCAAGTAACTGTGGCTACACCTTC.